This passage covers 7 T cell receptor beta chains from one sample sequenced in a study of shared clonotypes between healthy human individuals (dated by TCRdb to 2019 to 2021). The receptor library was made with the immunoSEQ multiplex PCR assay. The table comes from immuneACCESS by way of TCRdb, which keeps in-frame sequences with V and J called. Part of the clones is missing from these tables; in studies checked, under half for an unresolved V gene and the rest for unknown reasons. The sample data list around 720,000 clones, and 55% to 85% of these were observed just once. The top ten clonotypes cover more than 1.5% of the sample. The sample comprised memory CD4+ T cells sorted from blood. This sample's cell subset or site label indicates: CD45RA-negative fraction. These receptors came from a woman aged 25-40 years in good health.

The chain recombines TRBV10-2 with TRBJ2-7; perhaps D is TRBD1 or TRBD2 (5 bases each). The CDR3 has 14 amino acids. V was pared by 6 bases and J by 4 bases, with 16 bases between. Germline V gives CDR1 WSHSY, CDR2 SAAADI. CDR3 sequence (DNA): TGCGCCAGCAGCGAAGGGACGGATGGGTACGAGCAGTACTTC. Translation: CASSEGTDGYEQYF.

The chain recombines TRBV9 with TRBJ1-2; D possibly corresponds to TRBD1 (6 bases). The CDR3 totals 14 residues. V lost 4 bases and J lost 7, with 17 bases in between. CDR1 is SGDLS, CDR2 YYNGEE, per germline. CDR3 coding DNA: TGTGCCAGCAGCCCGAGATGGGGGCAGGGTGGCTACACCTTC. Translation gives CASSPRWGQGGYTF.

The V call is TRBV5-6, the J call TRBJ1-1, with a possible D match to TRBD1 (6 bases). The CDR3 is 13 amino acids. Germline CDR1 reads SGHDT; CDR2 reads YYEEEE. Trimming removed 7 bases at V and 6 bases at J, with 16 bases between. CDR3 coding DNA: TGTGCCAGCGGGGGCGTTCAGTGGGCTGAAGCTTTCTTT. Translated: CASGGVQWAEAFF.

The rearrangement joins TRBV19 to TRBJ2-5; D is possibly TRBD1 (5 bases). Germline V gene data show CDR1 as LNHDA and CDR2 as SQIVND (reference sequence). The CDR3 is 13 residues long. V lost 10 bases and J lost 7, with 19 bases in between. The CDR3 protein is CATASDQTGTQYF. The CDR3, as DNA: TGTGCCACCGCGTCCGACCAAACAGGGACCCAGTACTTC.

The V call is TRBV7-9, the J call TRBJ2-1; D is unresolved. Germline CDR1 reads SEHNR; CDR2 reads FQNEAQ (reference sequence). Trimming left V 5 bases short and J 3 bases short, with 5 bases between. This CDR3 is 12 amino acids long. The CDR3 DNA sequence: TGTGCCAGCAGCCGCGGCTACAATGAGCAGTTCTTC. Its translation is CASSRGYNEQFF.

This chain joins TRBV18 and TRBJ1-1; 9 nucleotides align to TRBD1. The germline gives CDR1 KGHSH, CDR2 LQKENI. CDR3 size: 14 residues. The J segment lost 4 bases and the V segment lost 6 bases, leaving 6 bases of the junction unmatched. CDR3 DNA sequence: TGTGCCAGCTCCCGGACAGGGGTCGGCACTGAAGCTTTCTTT. It is translated as CASSRTGVGTEAFF.

CDR3 loop: CASSLAWGLNTEAFF. CDR3 DNA: TGTGCCAGCAGCTTGGCCTGGGGATTGAACACTGAAGCTTTCTTT. The chain couples TRBV5-4 to TRBJ1-1; D gene ambiguous. This CDR3 is 15 amino acids long. CDR1 and CDR2 (germline): SGHNT, YYREEE (reference sequence). Trimming removed 0 bases from V and 0 bases from J, with 9 bases in between.